This note documents a single T cell receptor (beta chain) sequence. This sample stems from a study of shared clonotypes between healthy human individuals. This CDR3 is built from 15 residues. Per germline, CDR1 MNHEY and CDR2 SMNVEV (reference sequence). Germline trimming cut 5 bases from V and 5 bases from J; bases unmatched to any gene: 11. Profiled with immunoSEQ multiplex PCR; TCRdb holds only in-frame clones, not every one. The data contain about 2.1 million clones, around 95% of them singletons. The naive CD8 fraction comprised CD45RO-negative cells positively selected for CCR7 and excluded terminally differentiated effector memory CD45RA+ cells.

This TCR was recovered from a young man in good health. Some clones in this sample may be carry-over from other donors' samples. This chain uses TRBV27 with TRBJ2-5; 7 bases agree with TRBD2. The sequenced material came from naive CD8+ T cells from PBMCs. The CDR3 spells CASSPSGRGVETQYF. In DNA, the CDR3 is TGTGCCAGCAGTCCCTCGGGACGGGGGGTGGAGACCCAGTACTTC.